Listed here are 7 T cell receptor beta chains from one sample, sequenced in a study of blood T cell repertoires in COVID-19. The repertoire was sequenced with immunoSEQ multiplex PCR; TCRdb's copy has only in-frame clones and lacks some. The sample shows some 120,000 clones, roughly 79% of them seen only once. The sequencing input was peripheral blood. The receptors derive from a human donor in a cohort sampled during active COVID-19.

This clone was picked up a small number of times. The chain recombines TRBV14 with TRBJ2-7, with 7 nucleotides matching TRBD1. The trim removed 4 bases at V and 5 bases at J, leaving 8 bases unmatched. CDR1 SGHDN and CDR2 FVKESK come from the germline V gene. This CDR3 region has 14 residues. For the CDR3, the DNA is TGTGCCAGCAGCCGAAGACAGGGTTTCCACGAGCAGTACTTC. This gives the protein CASSRRQGFHEQYF.

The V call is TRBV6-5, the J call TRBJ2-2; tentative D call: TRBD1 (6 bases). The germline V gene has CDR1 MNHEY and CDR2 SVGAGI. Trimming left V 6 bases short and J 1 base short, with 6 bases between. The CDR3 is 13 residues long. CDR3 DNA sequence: TGTGCCAGCAGGACAGGGAACACCGGGGAGCTGTTTTTT. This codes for CASRTGNTGELFF.

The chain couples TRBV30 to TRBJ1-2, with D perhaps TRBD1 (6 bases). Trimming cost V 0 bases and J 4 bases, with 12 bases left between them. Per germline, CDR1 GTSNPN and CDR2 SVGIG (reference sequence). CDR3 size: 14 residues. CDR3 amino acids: CAWSVWGGSYGYTF. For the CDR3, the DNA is TGTGCCTGGAGTGTATGGGGGGGCTCCTATGGCTACACCTTC.

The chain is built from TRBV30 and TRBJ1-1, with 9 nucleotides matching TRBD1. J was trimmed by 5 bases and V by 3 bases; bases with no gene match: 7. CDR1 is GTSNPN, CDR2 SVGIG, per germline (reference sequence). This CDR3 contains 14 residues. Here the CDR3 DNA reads TGTGCCTGGAGGCAGGGACAGGGTGGTACTGAAGCTTTCTTT. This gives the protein CAWRQGQGGTEAFF.

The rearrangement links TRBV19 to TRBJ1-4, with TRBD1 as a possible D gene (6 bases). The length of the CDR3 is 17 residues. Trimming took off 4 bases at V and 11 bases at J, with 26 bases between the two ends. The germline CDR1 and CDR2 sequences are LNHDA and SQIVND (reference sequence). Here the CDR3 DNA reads TGTGCCAGTAGTACCGATGTCACCGCGGACAGCCAGGTGAAACTGTTTTTT. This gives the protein CASSTDVTADSQVKLFF.

In DNA, the CDR3 is TGTGCCAGCAGCCAAGGGACAGGGGGCCCCATCGACACCGGGGAGCTGTTTTTT. Translation gives CASSQGTGGPIDTGELFF. The chain couples TRBV3-1 (or the pseudogene TRBV3-2) to TRBJ2-2; 11 nucleotides agree with TRBD1. The V and J ends lost 1 base and 3 bases, in that order; junction bases with no gene match: 7. CDR3 length: 18 amino acids. Per the germline V gene, CDR1 is LGHDT and CDR2 is YNNKEL (reference sequence).

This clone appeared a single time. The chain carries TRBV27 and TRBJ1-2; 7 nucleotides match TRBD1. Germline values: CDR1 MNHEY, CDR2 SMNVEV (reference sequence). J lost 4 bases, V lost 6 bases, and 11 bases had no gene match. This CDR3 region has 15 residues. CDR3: CASSTTGTEIYGYTF. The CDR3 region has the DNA TGTGCCAGCAGCACTACCGGGACAGAAATCTATGGCTACACCTTC.